This T cell receptor beta chain is drawn from a study of CD4 T cells in relation to SARS-CoV-2 and coronaviruses. Background on the study: ViraFEST: roughly 10-day antigen culture of PBMCs, then TCR beta CDR3 sequencing. Negative control cultures got HIV-1 Nef peptides or no peptide.

The unexposed donors gave CD4+ T cells in about 2011-2019, prior to COVID-19. The cells were cultured for over eight days before CD4+ T cells were isolated. Testing used SARS-CoV-2 S/N and four cold-coronavirus spikes on unexposed-donor CD4+ T cells, cells permitting. Cultures held under 2.5 million PBMCs per well with approximately 10 IU/ml IL-2. A remark on this clone: Its antigen is undetermined.

The method was immunoSEQ multiplex PCR; TCRdb's version includes in-frame clones alone and lacks a portion of them. The repertoire has 25,000 to 35,000 clones, approximately 75% of them found once; the top ten carry approximately 13%. CDR3 length: 15 amino acids. V was pared by 0 bases and J by 1 base, with 9 bases between. Germline-derived CDR1 and CDR2 are LGHDT and YNNKEL (reference sequence). The J gene is TRBJ2-5, the V gene TRBV3-1 (or the pseudogene TRBV3-2), with D possibly TRBD2 on 6 matching bases. The TCR was taken from a human donor in good health. Sequencing was carried out using CD4+ T cells from PBMCs, cultured in vitro. The CDR3 reads CASSQDGGTQETQYF. The CDR3 DNA sequence: TGTGCCAGCAGCCAAGATGGGGGGACCCAAGAGACCCAGTACTTC.